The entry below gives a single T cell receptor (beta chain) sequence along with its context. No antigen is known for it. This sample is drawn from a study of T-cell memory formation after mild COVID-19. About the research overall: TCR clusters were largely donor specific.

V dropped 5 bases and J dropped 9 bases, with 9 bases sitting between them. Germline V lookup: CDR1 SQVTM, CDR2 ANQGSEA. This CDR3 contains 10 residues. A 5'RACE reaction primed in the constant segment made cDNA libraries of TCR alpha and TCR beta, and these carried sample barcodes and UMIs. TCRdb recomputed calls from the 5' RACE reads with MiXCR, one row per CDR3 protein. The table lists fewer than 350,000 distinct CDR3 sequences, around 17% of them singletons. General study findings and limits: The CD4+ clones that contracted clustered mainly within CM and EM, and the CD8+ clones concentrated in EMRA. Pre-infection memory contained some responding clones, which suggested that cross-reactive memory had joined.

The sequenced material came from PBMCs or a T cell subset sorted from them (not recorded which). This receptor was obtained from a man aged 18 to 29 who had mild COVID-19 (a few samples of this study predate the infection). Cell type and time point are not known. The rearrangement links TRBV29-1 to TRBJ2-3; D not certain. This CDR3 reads CSVLEVTQYF. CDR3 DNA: TGCAGCGTTCTCGAGGTAACGCAGTATTTT.